This TCR beta chain was retrieved from a study of blood T cell repertoires in COVID-19 (TCRdb year 2020). Turning to the overall study: Collaborator samples came from the United States, Italy and Spain and covered acute and convalescent phases of COVID-19. HLA class I and class II types, where available, came from metadata supplied by the sample provider rather than from assay-based typing. Sample metadata almost always included a de-identified subject ID, COVID-19 status, age in years and sex. The dataset comprised deeply sampled blood TCRbeta repertoires from subjects exposed to, actively infected with, or recovered from COVID-19. The prospective study material was composed of cDNA or gDNA derived from T cells, B-cell-depleted T cells, or PBMCs. The repertoires were released in a freely available public database intended as a resource for research on the immune response to SARS-CoV-2. The samples were drawn from the first 160 participants of the ongoing ImmuneRACE study and from some 1,300 subjects provided by 6 global collaborators.

Another Seattle source contributed samples from volunteer blood donors who had recovered from COVID-19. Collaborating institutions collected whole blood in K2EDTA tubes following their own protocols. For TCRbeta analysis, collaborators shipped samples in one of three forms: frozen whole blood, isolated PBMCs, or DNA extracted from either of those sample types. Beyond this particular receptor, the publication reports: The quantity of clinical and demographic metadata differed by source and by participant and was supplied without curation.

The germline V gene (reference sequence) specifies LNHDA as CDR1 and SQIVND as CDR2. A distance of 18 bases separates the germline ends of V and J, which lose 3 bases and 1 base respectively. The CDR3 sequence holds 17 residues, the cysteine and phenylalanine included. Only the CDR3 portion is preserved as DNA: 51 bases, with reading frame beginning at the first base. A note on this clone: Which antigen it targets is not known. No much larger clone is present one base from it, and per-base qualities are unavailable.

The immunoSEQ Assay, a bias-controlled multiplex PCR, was used to amplify TCRbeta CDR3 regions from genomic DNA. As for the authors' bioinformatics: Nucleated cell counts per sample were estimated from amplification of reference gene primers within the assay. Sequence reads were collapsed and filtered to measure the absolute abundance of every unique TCRbeta CDR3 rearrangement. For each sample, productive Simpson clonality was calculated as the square root of Simpson's diversity index over productive rearrangements. The table comes from immuneACCESS by way of TCRdb, which keeps in-frame sequences with V and J called. Part of the clones is missing from these tables; in studies checked, under half for an unresolved V gene and the rest for unknown reasons. The V and J calls and clone size come from that table; D and trimming were worked out from the DNA. This sample has about 240,000 clones in its table, and about 90% of those were observed once. 7.2% of the sample belongs to the ten largest clones.

The sample taken for sequencing was peripheral blood. The receptor comes from a man in his fifties or sixties who had recovered from COVID-19. The sequence joins TRBV19 to TRBJ1-1; 6 matching bases give a weak D call of TRBD1. The sequenced DNA: TGTGCCAGTAGTATCCGGGGGGCGCTTCGGTCGAACACTGAAGCTTTCTTT. Translated, it gives CASSIRGALRSNTEAFF.